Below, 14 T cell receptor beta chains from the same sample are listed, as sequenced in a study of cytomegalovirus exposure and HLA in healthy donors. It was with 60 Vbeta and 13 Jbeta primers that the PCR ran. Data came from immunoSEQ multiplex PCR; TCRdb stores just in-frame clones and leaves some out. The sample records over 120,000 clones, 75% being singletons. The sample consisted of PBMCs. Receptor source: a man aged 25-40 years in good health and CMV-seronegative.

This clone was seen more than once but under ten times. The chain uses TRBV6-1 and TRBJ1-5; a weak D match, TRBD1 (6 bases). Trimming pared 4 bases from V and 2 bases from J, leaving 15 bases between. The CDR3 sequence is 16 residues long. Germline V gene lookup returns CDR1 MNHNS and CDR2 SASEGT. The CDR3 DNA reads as TGTGCCAGCAGTGGCAGGGGATTCGATGGCAATCAGCCCCAGCATTTT. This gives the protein CASSGRGFDGNQPQHF.

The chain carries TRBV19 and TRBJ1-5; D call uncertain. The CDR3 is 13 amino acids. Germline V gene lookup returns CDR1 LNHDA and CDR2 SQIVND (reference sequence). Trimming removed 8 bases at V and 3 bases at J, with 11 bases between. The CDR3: CASGDGYNQPQHF. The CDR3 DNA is TGTGCCAGTGGAGACGGATACAATCAGCCCCAGCATTTT.

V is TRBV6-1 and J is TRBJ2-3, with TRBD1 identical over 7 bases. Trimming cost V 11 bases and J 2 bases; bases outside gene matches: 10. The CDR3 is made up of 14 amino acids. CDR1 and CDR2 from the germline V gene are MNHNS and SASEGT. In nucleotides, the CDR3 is TGTGCCTCCTCACGCGGACAGGTCACAGATACGCAGTATTTT. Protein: CASSRGQVTDTQYF.

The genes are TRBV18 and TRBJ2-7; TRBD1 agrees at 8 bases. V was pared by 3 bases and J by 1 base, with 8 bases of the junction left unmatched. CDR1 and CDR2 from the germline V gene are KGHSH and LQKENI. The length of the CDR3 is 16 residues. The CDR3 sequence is CASSPYRQGLSYEQYF. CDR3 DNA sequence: TGTGCCAGCTCACCCTACCGACAGGGGCTATCCTACGAGCAGTACTTC. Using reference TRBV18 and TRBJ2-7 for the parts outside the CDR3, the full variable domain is NAGVMQNPRHLVRRRGQEARLRCSPMKGHSHVYWYRQLPEEGLKFMVYLQKENIIDESGMPKERFSAEFPKEGPSILRIQQVVRGDSAAYFCASSPYRQGLSYEQYFGPGTRLTVT.

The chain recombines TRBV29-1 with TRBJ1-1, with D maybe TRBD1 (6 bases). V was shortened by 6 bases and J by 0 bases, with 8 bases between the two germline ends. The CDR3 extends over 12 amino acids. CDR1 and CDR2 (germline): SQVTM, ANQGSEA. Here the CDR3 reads CSVQGMNTEAFF. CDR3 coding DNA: TGCAGCGTCCAGGGGATGAACACTGAAGCTTTCTTT.

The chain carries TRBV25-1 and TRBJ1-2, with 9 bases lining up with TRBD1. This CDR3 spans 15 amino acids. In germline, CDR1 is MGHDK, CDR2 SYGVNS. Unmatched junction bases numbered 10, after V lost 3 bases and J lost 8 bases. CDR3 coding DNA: TGTGCCAGCAGTGATACAGGACAGGGGTGGAAGGGCTACACCTTC. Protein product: CASSDTGQGWKGYTF.

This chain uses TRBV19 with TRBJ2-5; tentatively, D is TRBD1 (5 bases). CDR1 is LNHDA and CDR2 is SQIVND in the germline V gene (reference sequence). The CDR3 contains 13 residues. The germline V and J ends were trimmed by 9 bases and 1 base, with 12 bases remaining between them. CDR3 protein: CASGQGSQETQYF. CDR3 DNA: TGTGCCAGCGGCCAGGGCAGCCAAGAGACCCAGTACTTC.

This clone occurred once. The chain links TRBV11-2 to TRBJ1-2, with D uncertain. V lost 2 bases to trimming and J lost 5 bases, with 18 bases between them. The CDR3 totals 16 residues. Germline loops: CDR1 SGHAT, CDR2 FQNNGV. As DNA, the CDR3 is TGTGCCAGCAGCTTATTAAGCGACCCGGTTAGTTATGGCTACACCTTC. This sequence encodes CASSLLSDPVSYGYTF.

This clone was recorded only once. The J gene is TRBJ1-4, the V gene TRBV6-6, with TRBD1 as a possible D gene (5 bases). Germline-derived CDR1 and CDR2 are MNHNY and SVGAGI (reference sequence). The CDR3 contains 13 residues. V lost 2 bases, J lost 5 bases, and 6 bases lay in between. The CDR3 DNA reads TGTGCCAGCAGTTACAGGACAAATGAAAAACTGTTTTTT. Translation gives CASSYRTNEKLFF.

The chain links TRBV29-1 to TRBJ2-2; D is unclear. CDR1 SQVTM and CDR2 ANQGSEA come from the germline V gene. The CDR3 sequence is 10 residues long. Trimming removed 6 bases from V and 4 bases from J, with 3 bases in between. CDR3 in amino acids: CSVLTGELFF. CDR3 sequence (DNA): TGCAGCGTCCTCACCGGGGAGCTGTTTTTT.

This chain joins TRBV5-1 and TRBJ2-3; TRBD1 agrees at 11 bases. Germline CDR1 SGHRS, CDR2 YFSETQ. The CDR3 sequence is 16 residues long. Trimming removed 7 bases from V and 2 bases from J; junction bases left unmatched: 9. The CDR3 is CASSRGTGGDTDTQYF. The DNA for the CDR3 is TGCGCCAGCTCACGGGGGACAGGGGGGGACACAGATACGCAGTATTTT.

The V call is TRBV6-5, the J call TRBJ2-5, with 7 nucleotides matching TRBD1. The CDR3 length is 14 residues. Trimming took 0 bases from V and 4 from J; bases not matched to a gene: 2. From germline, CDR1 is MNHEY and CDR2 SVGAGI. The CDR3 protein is CASSYSRDRETQYF. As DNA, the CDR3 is TGTGCCAGCAGTTACTCTCGGGACAGAGAGACCCAGTACTTC.

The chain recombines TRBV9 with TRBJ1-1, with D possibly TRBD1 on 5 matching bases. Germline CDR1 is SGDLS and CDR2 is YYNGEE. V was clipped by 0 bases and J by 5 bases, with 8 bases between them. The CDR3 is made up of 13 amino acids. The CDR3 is CASSVEGATEAFF. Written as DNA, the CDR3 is TGTGCCAGCAGCGTAGAAGGGGCAACTGAAGCTTTCTTT.

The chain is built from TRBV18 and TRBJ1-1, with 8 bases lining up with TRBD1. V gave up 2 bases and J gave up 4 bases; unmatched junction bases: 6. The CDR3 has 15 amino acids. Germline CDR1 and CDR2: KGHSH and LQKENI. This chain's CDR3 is CASSPFGQGGTEAFF. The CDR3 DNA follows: TGTGCCAGCTCACCATTCGGACAGGGAGGCACTGAAGCTTTCTTT.